This entry concerns a single TCR beta chain. Its antigen is unknown. This specimen belongs to a study of monozygotic twins with inflammatory bowel disease. Study findings and constraints: Results did not support any single strong IBD-associated signal or clonotype.

Template switching appended UMIs that held a 6-nucleotide sample barcode. TCRdb re-called the 5' RACE reads; every CDR3 protein appears as one record, without DNA. This table holds 400,000 to 500,000 distinct CDR3 sequences. Sequencing was performed on blood. The clonotype comes from a human donor with ulcerative colitis or Crohn's disease, or a healthy co-twin of an affected twin (not recorded which).

CDR3 region: CSARDAGGHQPQHF. This chain connects TRBV20-1 to TRBJ1-5; TCRdb proposes TRBD1, but this gene call is untestable without DNA. The V gene's germline CDR1 is DFQATT and CDR2 SNEGSKA (reference sequence). CDR3 length: 14 residues.